This T cell receptor (beta chain) derives from a study of PD-L1 blockade in urothelial cancer. Overall study: Intravenous atezolizumab, 1,200 mg every 3 weeks, was begun by patients in the mid-2010s. Counts from blood samples showed a median of roughly 150,000 T cells. The researchers analyzed blood 3 weeks (second dose) and 6 weeks after treatment start. Findings and caveats of the study: Durable-benefit patients had greater expansion of tumor-associated blood clones at 3 weeks.

With regard to this clone: Its antigen remains unknown.

From germline, CDR1 is KGHSH and CDR2 LQKENI. The CDR3 totals 18 residues. Between the trimmed V and J ends, which lost 2 bases and 0 bases, there was a span of 14 bases. The time point was: pretreatment peripheral blood. TCRdb's table, derived via immunoSEQ multiplex PCR, lists solely in-frame clones and lacks some. The sample has approximately 88,000 clones, around 83% seen once; the top ten hold 2% to 2.5%. V is TRBV18 and J is TRBJ2-6, with TRBD1 as a possible D gene (6 bases). This TCR derives from a man in his sixties with urothelial cancer. This specimen was PBMCs, taken around atezolizumab (anti-PD-L1) treatment. CDR3 nucleotides: TGTGCCAGCTCACCAGCAACAGGGATCAGCTCTGGGGCCAACGTCCTGACTTTC. Amino acid sequence: CASSPATGISSGANVLTF.